The 5 T cell receptor beta chains below were found in one sample sequenced in a study of blood T cells in healthy people across ages. A J-beta primer mix and a sample-barcoded 5' primer were used in a second PCR of about 7 to 12 cycles. Via MiXCR, TCRdb re-called the 5' RACE reads, giving one row per CDR3 protein. The table has 1.5 million to 2 million distinct CDR3 sequences, 30% to 40% seen once. The sequenced sample consisted of blood. The receptor set was obtained from a woman between 25 and 40 years old in good health.

This rearrangement joins TRBV7-3 to TRBJ1-2; D gene unclear. The CDR3 has 12 residues. Germline V lookup: CDR1 SGHTA, CDR2 FQGTGA. Trimming shortened V by 8 bases and J by 8 bases, and 15 bases separated the two germline ends. Written as DNA, the CDR3 is TGTGCCAGCCGCGCCCAGGCGGGCGGCTACACCTTC. Residues: CASRAQAGGYTF.

The chain employs TRBV7-9 and TRBJ2-7, with D perhaps TRBD1 or TRBD2 (6 bases each). Deletions cut 5 bases from V and 1 base from J, with 18 bases between. The germline V gene has CDR1 SEHNR and CDR2 FQNEAQ (reference sequence). This CDR3 has 16 amino acids. The CDR3 loop is CASSSEGGSESYEQYF. The DNA for the CDR3 is TGTGCCAGCAGCAGCGAGGGGGGTTCGGAGTCCTACGAGCAGTACTTC. The full variable domain, completed using reference TRBV7-9 and TRBJ2-7, is DTGVSQNPRHKITKRGQNVTFRCDPISEHNRLYWYRQTLGQGPEFLTYFQNEAQLEKSRLLSDRFSAERPKGSFSTLEIQRTEQGDSAMYLCASSSEGGSESYEQYFGPGTRLTVT.

The chain links TRBV2 to TRBJ1-2, with D tentatively TRBD1 (5 bases). The germline V gene encodes CDR1 SNHLY and CDR2 FYNNEI. Trimming removed 3 bases at V and 2 bases at J, with 10 bases between. There are 14 residues in the CDR3. Written as DNA, the CDR3 is TGTGCCAGCAGTGACGGGGACGGCAACTATGGCTACACCTTC. It translates to CASSDGDGNYGYTF.

This rearrangement joins TRBV2 to TRBJ2-5; 7 bases align to TRBD1. Trimming at V came to 1 base and at J to 4 bases, leaving 12 bases not matched to a gene. Germline lookup yields CDR1 SNHLY and CDR2 FYNNEI. The CDR3 runs to 17 residues. The CDR3 is CASSEEEGGQLIETQYF. In DNA form, the CDR3 reads TGTGCCAGCAGTGAAGAAGAAGGGGGACAGCTAATAGAGACCCAGTACTTC.

The chain carries TRBV28 and TRBJ1-5, with D hard to call. Trimming left V 10 bases short and J 7 bases short, with 20 bases between. The CDR3 contains 14 residues. From germline, CDR1 is MDHEN and CDR2 SYDVKM. This chain's CDR3 is CATSWTDRGQPQHF. The CDR3 DNA is TGTGCCACAAGCTGGACCGACCGGGGACAGCCCCAGCATTTT.